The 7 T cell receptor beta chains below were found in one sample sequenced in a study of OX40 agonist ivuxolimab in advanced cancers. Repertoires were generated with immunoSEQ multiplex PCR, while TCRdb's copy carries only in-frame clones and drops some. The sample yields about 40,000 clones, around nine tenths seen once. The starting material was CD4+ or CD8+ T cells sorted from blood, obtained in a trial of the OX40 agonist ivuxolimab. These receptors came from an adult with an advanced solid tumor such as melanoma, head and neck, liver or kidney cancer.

CDR3 protein: CSPLPGGPDTF. The CDR3 DNA reads as TGCAGTCCGCTTCCCGGGGGCCCGGACACCTTC. V gene TRBV20-1 combines with J gene TRBJ1-2, with D tentatively TRBD1 (6 bases). The CDR3 consists of 11 residues. V was trimmed by 8 bases and J by 12 bases, leaving 19 bases between them. CDR1 and CDR2 from the germline V gene are DFQATT and SNEGSKA (reference sequence).

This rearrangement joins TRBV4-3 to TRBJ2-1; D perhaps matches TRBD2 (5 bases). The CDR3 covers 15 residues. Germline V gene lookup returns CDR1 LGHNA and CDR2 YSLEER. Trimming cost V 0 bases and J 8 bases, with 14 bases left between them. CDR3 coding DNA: TGCGCCAGCAGCCAAGAGGCTGTGGCGGGCGATGAGCAGTTCTTC. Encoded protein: CASSQEAVAGDEQFF.

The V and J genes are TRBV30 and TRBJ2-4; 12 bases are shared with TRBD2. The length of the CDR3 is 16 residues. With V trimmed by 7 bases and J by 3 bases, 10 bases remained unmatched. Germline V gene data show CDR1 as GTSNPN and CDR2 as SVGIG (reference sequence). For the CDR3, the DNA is TGTGCCTCGTCACTAGCGGGGGGCTTCGGCAAAAACATTCAGTACTTC. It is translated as CASSLAGGFGKNIQYF.

The DNA of the CDR3 is TGTGCCACCGGGACAGGGAACTATGGCTACACCTTC. Its protein product is CATGTGNYGYTF. The rearrangement uses TRBV10-3 and TRBJ1-2, with TRBD1 matching over 9 bases. The CDR3 contains 12 residues. V shed 10 bases and J 2 bases; nucleotides not matched to a gene: 2. The germline gives CDR1 ENHRY, CDR2 SYGVKD.

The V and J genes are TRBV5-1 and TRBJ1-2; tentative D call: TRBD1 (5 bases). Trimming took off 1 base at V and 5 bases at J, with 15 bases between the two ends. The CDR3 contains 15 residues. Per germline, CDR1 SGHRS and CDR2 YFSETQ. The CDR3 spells CASSLMGGPLYGYTF. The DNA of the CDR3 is TGCGCCAGCAGCTTGATGGGGGGACCCTTGTATGGCTACACCTTC. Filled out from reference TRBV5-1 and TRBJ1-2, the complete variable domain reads KAGVTQTPRYLIKTRGQQVTLSCSPISGHRSVSWYQQTPGQGLQFLFEYFSETQRNKGNFPGRFSGRQFSNSRSEMNVSTLELGDSALYLCASSLMGGPLYGYTFGSGTRLTVV.

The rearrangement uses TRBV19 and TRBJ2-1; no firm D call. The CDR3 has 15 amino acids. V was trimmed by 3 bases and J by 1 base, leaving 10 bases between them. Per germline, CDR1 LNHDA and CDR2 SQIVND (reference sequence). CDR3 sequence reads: CASSITDLSYNEQFF. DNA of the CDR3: TGTGCCAGTAGTATTACGGATCTATCCTACAATGAGCAGTTCTTC.

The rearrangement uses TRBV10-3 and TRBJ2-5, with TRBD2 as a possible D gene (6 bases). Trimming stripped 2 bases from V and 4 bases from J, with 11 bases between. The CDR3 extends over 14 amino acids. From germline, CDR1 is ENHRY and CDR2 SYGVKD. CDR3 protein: CAISEPGVGETQYF. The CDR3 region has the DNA TGTGCCATCAGTGAGCCGGGAGTAGGAGAGACCCAGTACTTC.